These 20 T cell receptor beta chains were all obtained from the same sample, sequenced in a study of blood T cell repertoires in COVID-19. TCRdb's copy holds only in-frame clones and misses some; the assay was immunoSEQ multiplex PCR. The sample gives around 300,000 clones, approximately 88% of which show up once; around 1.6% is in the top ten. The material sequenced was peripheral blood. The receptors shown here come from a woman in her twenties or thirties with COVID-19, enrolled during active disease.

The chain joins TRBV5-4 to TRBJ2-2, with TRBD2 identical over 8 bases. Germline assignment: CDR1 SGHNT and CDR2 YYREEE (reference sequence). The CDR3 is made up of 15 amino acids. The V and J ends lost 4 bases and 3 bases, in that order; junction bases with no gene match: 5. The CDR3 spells CASSPLGGDTGELFF. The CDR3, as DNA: TGTGCCAGCAGCCCCCTCGGGGGGGACACCGGGGAGCTGTTTTTT. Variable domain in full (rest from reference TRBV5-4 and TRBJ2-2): ETGVTQSPTHLIKTRGQQVTLRCSSQSGHNTVSWYQQALGQGPQFIFQYYREEENGRGNFPPRFSGLQFPNYSSELNVNALELDDSALYLCASSPLGGDTGELFFGEGSRLTVL.

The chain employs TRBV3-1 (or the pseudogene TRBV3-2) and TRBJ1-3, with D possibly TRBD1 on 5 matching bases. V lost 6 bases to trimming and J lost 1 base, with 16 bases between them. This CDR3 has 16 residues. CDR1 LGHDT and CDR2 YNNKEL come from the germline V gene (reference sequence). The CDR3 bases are TGTGCCAGCAGTGTTCGGGGGGTGAATTCTGGAAACACCATATATTTT. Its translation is CASSVRGVNSGNTIYF.

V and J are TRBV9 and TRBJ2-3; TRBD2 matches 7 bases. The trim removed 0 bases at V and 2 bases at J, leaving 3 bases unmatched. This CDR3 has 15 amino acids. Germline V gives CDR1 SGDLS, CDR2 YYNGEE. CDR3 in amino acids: CASSVAGGLTDTQYF. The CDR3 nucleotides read TGTGCCAGCAGCGTAGCGGGGGGACTCACAGATACGCAGTATTTT.

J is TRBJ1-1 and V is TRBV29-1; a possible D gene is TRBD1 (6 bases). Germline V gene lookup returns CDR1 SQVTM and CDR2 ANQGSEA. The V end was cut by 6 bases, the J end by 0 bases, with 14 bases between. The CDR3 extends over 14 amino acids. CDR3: CSVTGTLLNTEAFF. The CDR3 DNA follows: TGCAGCGTCACCGGGACACTATTGAACACTGAAGCTTTCTTT. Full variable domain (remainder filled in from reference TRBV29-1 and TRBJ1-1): SAVISQKPSRDICQRGTSLTIQCQVDSQVTMMFWYRQQPGQSLTLIATANQGSEATYESGFVIDKFPISRPNLTFSTLTVSNMSPEDSSIYLCSVTGTLLNTEAFFGQGTRLTVV.

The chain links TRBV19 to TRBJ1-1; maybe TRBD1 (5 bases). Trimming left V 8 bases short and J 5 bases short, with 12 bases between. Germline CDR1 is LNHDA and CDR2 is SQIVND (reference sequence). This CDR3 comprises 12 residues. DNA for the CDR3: TGTGCCAGTCAGGGTTGGAGAACTGAAGCTTTCTTT. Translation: CASQGWRTEAFF.

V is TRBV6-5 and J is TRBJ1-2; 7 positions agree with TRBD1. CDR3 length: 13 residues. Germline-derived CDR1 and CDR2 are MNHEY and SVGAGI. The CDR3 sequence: CVTLQPNRGSITF. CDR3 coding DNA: TGTGTCACCCTACAGCCGAACAGGGGATCGATCACCTTC.

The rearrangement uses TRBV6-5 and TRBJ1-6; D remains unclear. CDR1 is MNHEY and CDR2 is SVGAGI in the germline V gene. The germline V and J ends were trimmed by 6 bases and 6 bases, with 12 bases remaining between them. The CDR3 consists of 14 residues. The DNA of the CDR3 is TGTGCCAGCAGATCAAGACAATCTAATTCACCCCTCCACTTT. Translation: CASRSRQSNSPLHF.

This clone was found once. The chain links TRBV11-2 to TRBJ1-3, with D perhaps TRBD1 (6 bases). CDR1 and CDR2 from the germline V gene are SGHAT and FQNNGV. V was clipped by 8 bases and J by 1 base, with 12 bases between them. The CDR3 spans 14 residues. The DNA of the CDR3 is TGTGCCAGCTCTATAACAGGGTCTGGAAACACCATATATTTT. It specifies CASSITGSGNTIYF.

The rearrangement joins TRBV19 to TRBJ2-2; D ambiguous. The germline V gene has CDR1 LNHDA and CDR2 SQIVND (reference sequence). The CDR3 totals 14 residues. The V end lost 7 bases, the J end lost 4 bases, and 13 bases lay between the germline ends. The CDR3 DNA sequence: TGTGCCAGTAACACCCCCGGGTCCACCGGGGAGCTGTTTTTT. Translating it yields CASNTPGSTGELFF.

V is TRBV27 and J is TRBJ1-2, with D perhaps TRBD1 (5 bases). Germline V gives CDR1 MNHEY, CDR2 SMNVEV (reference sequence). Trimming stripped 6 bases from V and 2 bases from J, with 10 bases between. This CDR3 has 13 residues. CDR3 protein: CASRGGSNYGYTF. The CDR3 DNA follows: TGTGCCAGCAGGGGGGGATCAAACTATGGCTACACCTTC.

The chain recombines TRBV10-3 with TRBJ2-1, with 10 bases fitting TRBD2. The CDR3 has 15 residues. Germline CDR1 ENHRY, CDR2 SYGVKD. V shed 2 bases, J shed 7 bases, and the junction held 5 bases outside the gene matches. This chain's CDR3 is CAISERSGGANEQFF. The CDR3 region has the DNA TGTGCCATCAGTGAGAGGAGCGGGGGGGCGAATGAGCAGTTCTTC.

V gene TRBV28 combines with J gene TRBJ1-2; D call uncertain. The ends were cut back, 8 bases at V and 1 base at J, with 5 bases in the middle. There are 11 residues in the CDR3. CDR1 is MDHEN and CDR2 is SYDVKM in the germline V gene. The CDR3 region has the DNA TGTGCCAGCGCGGTTAACTATGGCTACACCTTC. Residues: CASAVNYGYTF.

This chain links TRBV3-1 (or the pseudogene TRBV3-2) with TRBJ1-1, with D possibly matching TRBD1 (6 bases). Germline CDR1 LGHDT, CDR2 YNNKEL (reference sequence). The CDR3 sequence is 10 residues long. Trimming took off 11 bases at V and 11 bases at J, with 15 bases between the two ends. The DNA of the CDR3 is TGTGCCGCATGGACAGCAGGGGCTTTCTTT. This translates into CAAWTAGAFF.

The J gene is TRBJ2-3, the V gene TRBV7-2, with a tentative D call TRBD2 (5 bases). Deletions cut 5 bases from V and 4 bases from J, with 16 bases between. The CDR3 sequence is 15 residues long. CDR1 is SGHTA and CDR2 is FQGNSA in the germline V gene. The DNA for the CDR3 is TGTGCCAGCAGCGCTAGCCTGCCTAGAGCAGATACGCAGTATTTT. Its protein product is CASSASLPRADTQYF.

CDR3: CASSLGGFADTQYF. The CDR3, as DNA: TGCGCCAGCAGCTTGGGGGGCTTCGCAGATACGCAGTATTTT. V gene TRBV5-1 combines with J gene TRBJ2-3; D possibly corresponds to TRBD1 (5 bases). Trimming took off 0 bases at V and 4 bases at J, with 9 bases between the two ends. CDR1 is SGHRS, CDR2 YFSETQ, per germline. The CDR3 covers 14 residues.

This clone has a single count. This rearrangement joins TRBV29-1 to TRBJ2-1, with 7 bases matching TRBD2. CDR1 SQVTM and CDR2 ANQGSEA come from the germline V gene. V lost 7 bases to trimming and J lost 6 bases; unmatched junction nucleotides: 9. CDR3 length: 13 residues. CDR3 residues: CSGGRGGSNEQFF. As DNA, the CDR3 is TGCAGCGGGGGTCGGGGCGGGAGCAATGAGCAGTTCTTC.

CDR3 coding DNA: TGTGCCTGGAGTGTACAGGGAAATGGTGAAGCTTTCTTT. Translated, it gives CAWSVQGNGEAFF. The chain links TRBV30 to TRBJ1-1; tentative D call: TRBD1 (6 bases). This CDR3 has 13 amino acids. CDR1 and CDR2 from the germline V gene are GTSNPN and SVGIG (reference sequence). V lost 0 bases and J lost 7, with 12 bases in between.

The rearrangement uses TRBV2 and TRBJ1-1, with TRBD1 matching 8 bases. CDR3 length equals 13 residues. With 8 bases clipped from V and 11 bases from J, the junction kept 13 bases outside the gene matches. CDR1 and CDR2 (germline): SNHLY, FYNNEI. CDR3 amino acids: CASQGALQGEAFF. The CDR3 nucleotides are TGTGCCAGCCAGGGGGCGTTACAGGGTGAGGCTTTCTTT.

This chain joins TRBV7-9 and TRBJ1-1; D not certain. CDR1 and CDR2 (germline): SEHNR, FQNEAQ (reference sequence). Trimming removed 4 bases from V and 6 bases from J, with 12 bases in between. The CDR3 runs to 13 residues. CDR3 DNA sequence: TGTGCCAGCAGCTGGCCGGGAGGGTCTGAAGCTTTCTTT. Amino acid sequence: CASSWPGGSEAFF.

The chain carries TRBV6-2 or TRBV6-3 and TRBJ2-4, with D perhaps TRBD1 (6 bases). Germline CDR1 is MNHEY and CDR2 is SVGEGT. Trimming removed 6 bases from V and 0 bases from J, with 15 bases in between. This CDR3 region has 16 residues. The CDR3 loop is CASSYGTPLAKNIQYF. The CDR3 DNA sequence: TGTGCCAGCAGCTATGGGACACCTCTAGCCAAAAACATTCAGTACTTC.